Below, 5 T cell receptor beta chains from the same sample are listed, as sequenced in a study of beta chain features in type 1 diabetes. Findings and limits, study-wide: TCRB CDR3s from Type 1 diabetes patients were moderately but significantly shorter in all four CD4+ subsets.

What these receptors recognize is not known. Expressed TCRB transcripts were sequenced, since all the RNA that had been isolated was reverse transcribed. Profiling relied on immunoSEQ multiplex PCR, and the TCRdb table lists in-frame clones only, not all of them. The data show a few hundred thousand clones, roughly 10% seen once. The sample comprised naive CD4+ T cells from blood. These receptors originate from a man aged 25 to 40 with type 1 diabetes.

The rearrangement links TRBV5-1 to TRBJ2-3; 12 bases map to TRBD2. The germline V gene encodes CDR1 SGHRS and CDR2 YFSETQ. The CDR3 length is 15 residues. V trimming: 7 bases; J trimming: 4 bases; junction bases outside the gene matches: 7. Here the CDR3 reads CASRKTSGGPDTQYF. The CDR3 region has the DNA TGCGCCAGCCGTAAGACTAGCGGGGGACCAGATACGCAGTATTTT. The entire variable domain, with the rest obtained from reference TRBV5-1 and TRBJ2-3, is as follows: KAGVTQTPRYLIKTRGQQVTLSCSPISGHRSVSWYQQTPGQGLQFLFEYFSETQRNKGNFPGRFSGRQFSNSRSEMNVSTLELGDSALYLCASRKTSGGPDTQYFGPGTRLTVL.

The rearrangement uses TRBV9 and TRBJ2-2; the D gene is possibly TRBD1 (6 bases). CDR1 SGDLS and CDR2 YYNGEE come from the germline V gene. The CDR3 extends over 16 amino acids. The V and J ends lost 0 bases and 7 bases respectively, with 16 bases between them. Here the CDR3 reads CASSVGDTRMGGELFF. The CDR3 DNA follows: TGTGCCAGCAGCGTAGGGGACACCAGAATGGGCGGGGAGCTGTTTTTT.

This clone was found a few times. The chain couples TRBV19 to TRBJ2-6; 9 nucleotides match TRBD1. Germline V gives CDR1 LNHDA, CDR2 SQIVND (reference sequence). V lost 5 bases, J lost 1 base, and 9 bases stayed unmatched. CDR3 length equals 18 residues. CDR3: CASSLTGTGSSGANVLTF. The CDR3 DNA reads TGTGCCAGTAGTTTAACCGGGACAGGGTCTTCTGGGGCCAACGTCCTGACTTTC. The variable domain in full, completed from reference TRBV19 and TRBJ2-6, reads DGGITQSPKYLFRKEGQNVTLSCEQNLNHDAMYWYRQDPGQGLRLIYYSQIVNDFQKGDIAEGYSVSREKKESFPLTVTSAQKNPTAFYLCASSLTGTGSSGANVLTFGAGSRLTVL.

This clone appeared a few times. The CDR3 reads CASSPTTTQLREAFF. The CDR3 bases are TGTGCCAGCAGTCCGACAACCACCCAGCTGCGTGAAGCTTTCTTT. The J gene is TRBJ1-1, the V gene TRBV9, with D unclear. CDR3 size: 15 residues. With 5 bases removed from V and 7 bases from J, the gap between germline ends came to 21 bases. Germline lookup yields CDR1 SGDLS and CDR2 YYNGEE.

This chain joins TRBV30 and TRBJ1-5, with a weak D call TRBD1 (6 bases). Germline CDR1 GTSNPN, CDR2 SVGIG (reference sequence). The length of the CDR3 is 15 residues. Trimming took off 0 bases at V and 5 bases at J, with 14 bases between the two ends. The CDR3 sequence: CAWSVGALGDQPQHF. CDR3 DNA sequence: TGTGCCTGGAGTGTGGGGGCGTTAGGGGATCAGCCCCAGCATTTT.